A selection of T cell receptor beta chains follows, all from one sample in a study of CD8 T cells in Susac syndrome. TCRdb re-called the immunoSEQ multiplex PCR reads through MiXCR, storing one row per CDR3 protein. The repertoire has more than 250,000 distinct CDR3 sequences, about 90% of them found once; the top ten carry approximately 0.065%. The sample comprised CD4+ T cells from PBMCs. The receptors here all came from a human donor with multiple sclerosis. The CDR3 runs from the conserved cysteine through the conserved F or W. The order of the fields is clone size, D gene, J gene, V gene, CDR3 protein, CDR3 DNA. D genes are given only for firm matches. Expanded clones are given a class, and other clones once, few, many or no size at all.

clone_size: NA
d_call: TRBD2
j_call: TRBJ2-2
v_call: TRBV7-9
cdr3_aa: CASSLLAGVGELFF
cdr3_nt: TGTGCCAGCAGCTTACTTGCGGGAGTCGGGGAGCTGTTTTTT

clone_size: NA
d_call: NA
j_call: TRBJ2-4
v_call: TRBV5-4
cdr3_aa: CASSLAGGGRTKNIQYF
cdr3_nt: TGTGCCAGCAGCTTGGCTGGTGGGGGTCGGACCAAAAACATTCAGTACTTC

clone_size: NA
d_call: TRBD1
j_call: TRBJ1-2
v_call: TRBV5-4
cdr3_aa: CASSLFAGQGYYGYTF
cdr3_nt: TGTGCCAGCAGCTTGTTCGCGGGACAGGGTTACTATGGCTACACCTTC

clone_size: NA
d_call: NA
j_call: TRBJ2-7
v_call: TRBV7-8
cdr3_aa: CASSSMGAYDEQYF
cdr3_nt: TGTGCCAGCAGTTCGATGGGGGCGTACGACGAGCAGTACTTC

clone_size: once
d_call: NA
j_call: TRBJ1-2
v_call: TRBV29-1
cdr3_aa: CSVGGGSYGYTF
cdr3_nt: TGCAGCGTTGGAGGTGGGTCATATGGCTACACCTTC

clone_size: NA
d_call: NA
j_call: TRBJ1-5
v_call: TRBV12-3/TRBV12-4
cdr3_aa: CASSLREAQHF
cdr3_nt: TGTGCCAGCAGTTTAAGGGAGGCCCAGCATTTT

clone_size: once
d_call: NA
j_call: TRBJ2-1
v_call: TRBV6-2/TRBV6-3
cdr3_aa: CASTNPNNEQFF
cdr3_nt: TGTGCCAGCACGAACCCAAACAATGAGCAGTTCTTC

clone_size: NA
d_call: NA
j_call: TRBJ1-2
v_call: TRBV7-2
cdr3_aa: CASSLQGPYNYGYTF
cdr3_nt: TGTGCCAGCAGCTTGCAGGGGCCTTATAACTATGGCTACACCTTC

clone_size: NA
d_call: TRBD1
j_call: TRBJ2-7
v_call: TRBV18
cdr3_aa: CASSPTTGGNEQYF
cdr3_nt: TGTGCCAGCTCACCAACGACAGGGGGCAACGAGCAGTACTTC

clone_size: NA
d_call: TRBD1
j_call: TRBJ2-7
v_call: TRBV29-1
cdr3_aa: CSVTGQDPYEQYF
cdr3_nt: TGCAGCGTTACGGGACAGGACCCCTACGAGCAGTACTTC

clone_size: NA
d_call: NA
j_call: TRBJ1-2
v_call: TRBV28
cdr3_aa: CASSPIGASNGGYTF
cdr3_nt: TGTGCCAGCAGTCCCATCGGGGCCTCCAACGGTGGCTACACCTTC

clone_size: NA
d_call: TRBD2
j_call: TRBJ2-1
v_call: TRBV9
cdr3_aa: CASSVAAAGVGEQFF
cdr3_nt: TGTGCCAGCAGCGTAGCGGCAGCGGGAGTGGGTGAGCAGTTCTTC

clone_size: NA
d_call: NA
j_call: TRBJ2-6
v_call: TRBV6-2/TRBV6-3
cdr3_aa: CASSYPTLSGANVLTF
cdr3_nt: TGTGCCAGCAGTTACCCCACGCTCTCTGGGGCCAACGTCCTGACTTTC

clone_size: NA
d_call: NA
j_call: TRBJ2-2
v_call: TRBV29-1
cdr3_aa: CSVEWAGELFF
cdr3_nt: TGCAGCGTTGAATGGGCCGGGGAGCTGTTTTTT

clone_size: NA
d_call: NA
j_call: TRBJ2-7
v_call: TRBV6-6
cdr3_aa: CASSWGGRQTSYEQYF
cdr3_nt: TGTGCCAGCAGTTGGGGAGGAAGACAGACGTCCTACGAGCAGTACTTC

clone_size: NA
d_call: TRBD2
j_call: TRBJ2-1
v_call: TRBV10-3
cdr3_aa: CAISELGLAGKNEQFF
cdr3_nt: TGTGCCATCAGTGAGCTGGGACTAGCGGGGAAGAATGAGCAGTTCTTC

clone_size: NA
d_call: NA
j_call: TRBJ1-1
v_call: TRBV5-1
cdr3_aa: CASSSYGGMNTEAFF
cdr3_nt: TGCGCCAGCAGCTCTTACGGGGGGATGAACACTGAAGCTTTCTTT

clone_size: NA
d_call: NA
j_call: TRBJ1-2
v_call: TRBV5-4
cdr3_aa: CASSLGFGGADYGYTF
cdr3_nt: TGTGCCAGCAGCTTGGGTTTCGGGGGGGCAGACTATGGCTACACCTTC

clone_size: NA
d_call: NA
j_call: TRBJ2-3
v_call: TRBV7-2
cdr3_aa: CASSPIRRLTDTQYF
cdr3_nt: TGTGCCAGCAGCCCCATTAGGAGGCTCACAGATACGCAGTATTTT

clone_size: NA
d_call: TRBD2
j_call: TRBJ2-7
v_call: TRBV7-9
cdr3_aa: CASSFGGDGHEQYF
cdr3_nt: TGTGCCAGCAGCTTCGGGGGGGACGGGCACGAGCAGTACTTC

clone_size: NA
d_call: NA
j_call: TRBJ1-2
v_call: TRBV12-3/TRBV12-4
cdr3_aa: CASSYELRGYTF
cdr3_nt: TGTGCCAGCAGTTACGAGTTGAGGGGCTACACCTTC

clone_size: once
d_call: NA
j_call: TRBJ2-2
v_call: TRBV5-6
cdr3_aa: CASSLVDGGELFF
cdr3_nt: TGTGCCAGCAGCTTGGTTGATGGCGGGGAGCTGTTTTTT

clone_size: NA
d_call: TRBD1
j_call: TRBJ2-1
v_call: TRBV28
cdr3_aa: CASSLRGGGRNEQFF
cdr3_nt: TGTGCCAGCAGTTTGCGAGGGGGCGGCCGGAATGAGCAGTTCTTC

clone_size: NA
d_call: TRBD1
j_call: TRBJ1-1
v_call: TRBV20-1
cdr3_aa: CSPRQGGTGDTEAFF
cdr3_nt: TGCAGTCCAAGACAGGGCGGGACCGGGGACACTGAAGCTTTCTTT

clone_size: NA
d_call: NA
j_call: TRBJ2-5
v_call: TRBV5-1
cdr3_aa: CASSSGMATQETQYF
cdr3_nt: TGCGCCAGCAGCTCGGGAATGGCAACCCAAGAGACCCAGTACTTC

clone_size: NA
d_call: TRBD1
j_call: TRBJ1-2
v_call: TRBV20-1
cdr3_aa: CSASDRVYGYTF
cdr3_nt: TGCAGTGCTTCCGACAGGGTCTACGGCTACACCTTC

clone_size: NA
d_call: NA
j_call: TRBJ2-2
v_call: TRBV12-3/TRBV12-4
cdr3_aa: CASSRQIGELFF
cdr3_nt: TGTGCCAGCAGTCGACAGATCGGGGAGCTGTTTTTT

clone_size: NA
d_call: TRBD1
j_call: TRBJ2-7
v_call: TRBV30
cdr3_aa: CAWSPGVQGNYEQYF
cdr3_nt: TGTGCCTGGAGTCCAGGGGTACAGGGGAACTACGAGCAGTACTTC

clone_size: once
d_call: NA
j_call: TRBJ2-5
v_call: TRBV18
cdr3_aa: CASSPFYQETQYF
cdr3_nt: TGTGCCAGCTCACCCTTCTACCAAGAGACCCAGTACTTC

clone_size: once
d_call: NA
j_call: TRBJ2-7
v_call: TRBV6-2/TRBV6-3
cdr3_aa: CASEGAEVTGEQYF
cdr3_nt: TGTGCCAGCGAAGGTGCGGAAGTAACGGGCGAGCAGTACTTC

clone_size: NA
d_call: NA
j_call: TRBJ2-2
v_call: TRBV3-1
cdr3_aa: CASSQDLRGTGELFF
cdr3_nt: TGTGCCAGCAGCCAAGATTTAAGGGGAACCGGGGAGCTGTTTTTT

clone_size: NA
d_call: NA
j_call: TRBJ1-4
v_call: TRBV20-1
cdr3_aa: CSARGGVREKLFF
cdr3_nt: TGCAGTGCTAGGGGAGGGGTACGAGAAAAACTGTTTTTT

clone_size: NA
d_call: NA
j_call: TRBJ2-7
v_call: TRBV6-6
cdr3_aa: CASSYTTTGTEQYF
cdr3_nt: TGTGCCAGCAGTTACACAACCACAGGGACCGAGCAGTACTTC

clone_size: NA
d_call: TRBD2
j_call: TRBJ2-4
v_call: TRBV20-1
cdr3_aa: CSAQTPGLAGGPLAKNIQYF
cdr3_nt: TGCAGTGCTCAAACCCCGGGACTAGCGGGAGGGCCTTTAGCCAAAAACATTCAGTACTTC

clone_size: NA
d_call: NA
j_call: TRBJ2-1
v_call: TRBV6-5
cdr3_aa: CASSRQGGAYNEQFF
cdr3_nt: TGTGCCAGCAGTCGACAAGGGGGGGCCTACAATGAGCAGTTCTTC

clone_size: NA
d_call: NA
j_call: TRBJ1-6
v_call: TRBV6-5
cdr3_aa: CASSYSRRDYNSPLHF
cdr3_nt: TGTGCCAGCAGTTACTCGCGACGGGACTATAATTCACCCCTCCACTTT

clone_size: NA
d_call: NA
j_call: TRBJ2-2
v_call: TRBV7-2
cdr3_aa: CASSSSGGRGTGELFF
cdr3_nt: TGTGCCAGCAGTTCGTCAGGAGGGCGGGGCACCGGGGAGCTGTTTTTT

clone_size: NA
d_call: NA
j_call: TRBJ2-2
v_call: TRBV6-2/TRBV6-3
cdr3_aa: CASSREQTGELFF
cdr3_nt: TGTGCCAGCAGCAGGGAACAGACCGGGGAGCTGTTTTTT

clone_size: NA
d_call: NA
j_call: TRBJ2-7
v_call: TRBV6-2/TRBV6-3
cdr3_aa: CASTSYGEFSYEQYF
cdr3_nt: TGTGCCAGCACTTCCTACGGGGAGTTCTCCTACGAGCAGTACTTC

clone_size: once
d_call: NA
j_call: TRBJ1-1
v_call: TRBV7-3
cdr3_aa: CASSLTGGTDAFF
cdr3_nt: TGTGCCAGCAGCTTAACGGGAGGGACTGACGCTTTCTTT

clone_size: NA
d_call: NA
j_call: TRBJ2-3
v_call: TRBV18
cdr3_aa: CASSPSDTDTQYF
cdr3_nt: TGTGCCAGCTCACCATCAGACACAGATACGCAGTATTTT

clone_size: NA
d_call: TRBD1
j_call: TRBJ2-3
v_call: TRBV5-6
cdr3_aa: CASSPLGTGGDTQYF
cdr3_nt: TGTGCCAGCAGCCCTCTTGGGACAGGCGGAGATACGCAGTATTTT

clone_size: NA
d_call: TRBD2
j_call: TRBJ2-7
v_call: TRBV27
cdr3_aa: CASSLKREAPYEQYF
cdr3_nt: TGTGCCAGCAGTTTAAAGCGGGAGGCTCCCTACGAGCAGTACTTC

clone_size: once
d_call: NA
j_call: TRBJ2-6
v_call: TRBV9
cdr3_aa: CASSERDRISGANVLTF
cdr3_nt: TGTGCCAGCAGCGAGCGGGACAGGATCTCTGGGGCCAACGTCCTGACTTTC

clone_size: NA
d_call: NA
j_call: TRBJ1-2
v_call: TRBV2
cdr3_aa: CASSDDVSGAPHYGYTF
cdr3_nt: TGTGCCAGCAGTGATGATGTGTCGGGGGCGCCGCACTATGGCTACACCTTC

clone_size: NA
d_call: NA
j_call: TRBJ2-1
v_call: TRBV12-3/TRBV12-4
cdr3_aa: CASSLGGGHNEQFF
cdr3_nt: TGTGCCAGCAGTTTAGGGGGGGGGCACAATGAGCAGTTCTTC

clone_size: few
d_call: NA
j_call: TRBJ1-2
v_call: TRBV11-1
cdr3_aa: CASSLTGTSFYGYTF
cdr3_nt: TGTGCCAGCAGCTTGACTGGGACGTCGTTCTATGGCTACACCTTC

clone_size: NA
d_call: NA
j_call: TRBJ2-2
v_call: TRBV6-2/TRBV6-3
cdr3_aa: CASSYSIRTGELFF
cdr3_nt: TGTGCCAGCAGTTACTCGATCCGCACCGGGGAGCTGTTTTTT

clone_size: NA
d_call: TRBD2
j_call: TRBJ2-7
v_call: TRBV6-1
cdr3_aa: CASSKGSGSGRRPYEQHF
cdr3_nt: TGTGCCAGCAGTAAGGGATCTGGTAGCGGGCGCCGACCCTACGAGCAGCACTTC

clone_size: NA
d_call: NA
j_call: TRBJ1-1
v_call: TRBV19
cdr3_aa: CASKRQSNTEAFF
cdr3_nt: TGTGCCAGTAAACGGCAGTCGAACACTGAAGCTTTCTTT